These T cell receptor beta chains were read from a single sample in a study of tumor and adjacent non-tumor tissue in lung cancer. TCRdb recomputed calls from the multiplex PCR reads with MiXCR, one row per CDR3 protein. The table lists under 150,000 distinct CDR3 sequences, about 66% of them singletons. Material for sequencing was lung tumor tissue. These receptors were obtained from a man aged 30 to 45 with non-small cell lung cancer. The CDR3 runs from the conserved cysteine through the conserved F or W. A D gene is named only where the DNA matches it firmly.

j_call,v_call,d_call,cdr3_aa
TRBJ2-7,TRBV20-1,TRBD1,CNARDQGTAKEEQLF
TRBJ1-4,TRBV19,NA,CASSLPSAGANEKLFF
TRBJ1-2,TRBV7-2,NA,CASSLFGGTLNYGYTF
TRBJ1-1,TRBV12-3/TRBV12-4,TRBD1,CPSSRTGGTEAFF
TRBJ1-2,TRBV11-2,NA,CASSLDGTDYGYIF
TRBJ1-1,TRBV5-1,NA,CASSLNSLTSEAFF
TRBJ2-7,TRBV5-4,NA,CVSSSRGVLRHAYEQYF
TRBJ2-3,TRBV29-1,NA,CSRGGGTGTQYF
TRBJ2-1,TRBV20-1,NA,CSVREPGLYYNERFF
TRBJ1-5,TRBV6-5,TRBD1,CASRESWTGEGNQPQHF